The 23 T cell receptor beta chains below all came from one sample that was sequenced in a study of human T cells and chemical hapten exposure. TCRdb re-called the RACE reads through MiXCR, storing one row per CDR3 protein. Of tens of thousands of distinct CDR3 sequences in the sample, around 9.5% were seen once. Specified time point: patch test 1, 2 weeks after DPC sensitization. Treatment: therapeutic diphenylcyclopropenone sensitization with weekly scalp DPC. Sequencing used whole blood, obtained in connection with sensitization to the hapten diphenylcyclopropenone (DPC). These receptors all come from a woman in her thirties or forties with alopecia areata. Some clones in this sample may be carry-over from other donors' samples.

This clonotype has ten or more counts. This rearrangement joins TRBV3-1 to TRBJ2-7; 7 bases agree with TRBD1. The CDR3 loop spans 15 amino acids. Losses at the gene ends were 3 bases for V and 7 bases for J; bases not matched to a gene: 12. Germline CDR1 is LGHDT and CDR2 is YNNKEL (reference sequence). CDR3 loop: CASSHNLDRQEEQYF. The CDR3 nucleotides read TGTGCCAGCAGCCACAACTTGGACAGGCAGGAAGAGCAGTACTTC.

There are many counts of this clonotype. V and J are TRBV7-2 and TRBJ1-5; maybe TRBD1 (6 bases). Germline assignment: CDR1 SGHTA and CDR2 FQGNSA. The V gene lost 5 bases and the J gene lost 2 bases, with 13 bases spanning the gap. The length of the CDR3 is 15 residues. CDR3 in amino acids: CASSPVQGGNQPQHF. In nucleotides, the CDR3 is TGTGCCAGCAGCCCGGTACAGGGAGGCAATCAGCCCCAGCATTTT. Full variable domain (rest looked up from reference TRBV7-2 and TRBJ1-5): GAGVSQSPSNKVTEKGKDVELRCDPISGHTALYWYRQSLGQGLEFLIYFQGNSAPDKSGLPSDRFSAERTGGSVSTLTIQRTQQEDSAVYLCASSPVQGGNQPQHFGDGTRLSIL.

This clonotype was observed a few times. The chain links TRBV7-8 to TRBJ2-5; 13 bases align to TRBD2. J gave up 8 bases and V 4 bases, and 7 bases lay outside the gene matches. The CDR3 is 15 residues long. The germline V gene has CDR1 SGHVS and CDR2 FQNEAQ. As DNA, the CDR3 is TGTGCCAGCAGCTCTCGTGGACTAGCGGGGGTTACCCAGTACTTC. Residues: CASSSRGLAGVTQYF.

Ten or more counts support this clonotype. The V and J genes are TRBV7-2 and TRBJ1-6; no definite D call. The CDR3 length is 16 residues. The germline V gene has CDR1 SGHTA and CDR2 FQGNSA. The V end was cut by 5 bases, the J end by 6 bases, with 17 bases between. Here the CDR3 reads CASSPRSQSSNSPLHF. CDR3 sequence (DNA): TGTGCCAGCAGCCCCCGCTCCCAGAGTAGTAATTCACCCCTCCACTTT.

This clonotype was recorded at least ten times. V and J are TRBV19 and TRBJ2-7; TRBD1 matches at 8 bases. Germline V gives CDR1 LNHDA, CDR2 SQIVND (reference sequence). V was pared by 9 bases and J by 5 bases, with 9 bases of the junction left unmatched. The CDR3 totals 13 residues. The CDR3 nucleotides read TGTGCCAGCAAGCAGGGGGCCAGAGACGAGCAGTACTTC. Its translation: CASKQGARDEQYF.

This clonotype was observed at least ten times. V gene TRBV6-5 combines with J gene TRBJ2-3, with D perhaps TRBD1 (6 bases). Germline V gene lookup returns CDR1 MNHEY and CDR2 SVGAGI. Deletions cut 5 bases from V and 7 bases from J, with 10 bases between. This CDR3 comprises 12 residues. The CDR3 region is CASSTRGNTQYF. The CDR3 DNA reads TGTGCCAGCAGTACAAGGGGGAATACGCAGTATTTT.

This clonotype was observed many times. The chain links TRBV7-2 to TRBJ1-2, with no clear D. V was trimmed by 3 bases and J by 5 bases, leaving 13 bases between them. The CDR3 totals 14 residues. Germline V gives CDR1 SGHTA, CDR2 FQGNSA. CDR3 amino acids: CASSLVGQTYGYTF. CDR3 in DNA: TGTGCCAGCAGCTTGGTTGGGCAGACGTATGGCTACACCTTC.

The CDR3 DNA reads as TGCGCCAGCAGGCGCGGGGGGGCGACGAATGAGCAGTTCTTC. Encoded protein: CASRRGGATNEQFF. This chain joins TRBV10-1 and TRBJ2-1, with TRBD2 identical over 9 bases. The ends lost 6 bases at V and 7 bases at J; junction bases unmatched: 7. The CDR3 covers 14 residues. CDR1 is WNHNN and CDR2 is SYGVQD in the germline V gene (reference sequence).

In its sample, this clonotype was seen many times. The chain is built from TRBV12-3 or TRBV12-4 and TRBJ2-1; 9 bases align to TRBD1. The V and J ends lost 5 bases and 2 bases, in that order; junction bases with no gene match: 4. The CDR3 contains 15 residues. CDR3 in amino acids: CASSTRQGAYNEQFF. The CDR3 nucleotides are TGTGCCAGCAGTACCCGACAGGGGGCCTACAATGAGCAGTTCTTC.

This clonotype has at least ten counts. The chain employs TRBV6-5 and TRBJ1-6; possibly TRBD1 for D (5 bases). Germline CDR1 reads MNHEY; CDR2 reads SVGAGI. The CDR3 extends over 15 amino acids. The V end was cut by 7 bases, the J end by 1 base, with 11 bases between. The CDR3 here is CASNSGTSYNSPLHF. DNA for the CDR3: TGTGCCAGCAACTCAGGGACGTCCTATAATTCACCCCTCCACTTT.

This clonotype was seen repeatedly, ten times or more. CDR3 loop: CTSSQDKLARVSGGNRDTGELFF. CDR3 nucleotide sequence: TGCACCAGCAGCCAAGATAAGTTGGCGCGCGTTAGCGGGGGCAACAGGGACACCGGGGAGCTGTTTTTT. The rearrangement joins TRBV1 to TRBJ2-2; the DNA was not used to check the table's D call, TRBD2. TRBV1 is a listed pseudogene. The CDR3 loop spans 23 amino acids.

This clonotype was found many times. The V and J genes are TRBV6-5 and TRBJ1-4; a weak D match, TRBD1 (6 bases). Germline V gene sequence: CDR1 MNHEY, CDR2 SVGAGI. The CDR3 runs 16 residues. V was clipped by 7 bases and J by 7 bases, with 22 bases between them. The CDR3 DNA reads as TGTGCCAGCACCGGTGCGGGGGGGGCGCAAGGTGAAAAACTGTTTTTT. As protein: CASTGAGGAQGEKLFF.

This clonotype occurred many times. The rearrangement links TRBV24-1 to TRBJ2-4; no definite D call. The CDR3 sequence is 14 residues long. Germline V gives CDR1 KGHDR, CDR2 SFDVKD. V dropped 11 bases and J dropped 2 bases, with 15 bases sitting between them. CDR3 nucleotide sequence: TGTGCCATCCCCTTAAGGACCCCCAAAAACATTCAGTACTTC. Its protein product is CAIPLRTPKNIQYF.

V is TRBV18 and J is TRBJ1-1; 8 bases are shared with TRBD1. CDR1 is KGHSH and CDR2 is LQKENI in the germline V gene. Trimming took 1 base from V and 7 from J; bases not matched to a gene: 2. The CDR3 is 13 residues long. CDR3 coding DNA: TGTGCCAGCTCACCACTAGGACAGGGTGAAGCTTTCTTT. Its translation: CASSPLGQGEAFF.

This clonotype was seen many times. The chain combines TRBV12-3 or TRBV12-4 with TRBJ2-7; maybe TRBD1 (5 bases). Trimming took 3 bases from V and 3 from J, leaving 9 bases between them. CDR3 length: 13 residues. This chain's CDR3 is CASSLTRVYEQYF. The CDR3, as DNA: TGTGCCAGCAGTTTGACCAGGGTCTACGAGCAGTACTTC.

A word on this clonotype: Possible read error: a much larger clone is one base away. This chain uses TRBV7-9 with TRBJ1-4; D is uncertain. CDR1 is SEHNR, CDR2 FQNEAQ, per germline (reference sequence). The CDR3 has 17 residues. The CDR3 reads CAGSPSNYLATNEKLFF. CDR3 nucleotides: TGTGCCGGCAGCCCATCGAATTATCTTGCAACTAATGAAAAACTGTTTTTT.

There are many counts of this clonotype. The chain employs TRBV25-1 and TRBJ1-3; TRBD1 matches 10 bases. This CDR3 has 18 amino acids. CDR1 MGHDK and CDR2 SYGVNS come from the germline V gene. With V trimmed by 0 bases and J by 4 bases, 9 bases remained unmatched. The CDR3 DNA reads TGTGCCAGCAGTGAATATATGTGGGACAGGGGTCCCGGAAACACCATATATTTT. Protein: CASSEYMWDRGPGNTIYF.

This clonotype was recorded many times. V and J are TRBV19 and TRBJ2-2; perhaps TRBD1 as D (6 bases). The ends were cut back, 2 bases at V and 0 bases at J, with 7 bases in the middle. Germline V lookup: CDR1 LNHDA, CDR2 SQIVND (reference sequence). CDR3 size: 15 residues. The CDR3 bases are TGTGCCAGTAGTATACAGGGGACGAACACCGGGGAGCTGTTTTTT. It encodes CASSIQGTNTGELFF. Full variable domain (remainder filled in from reference TRBV19 and TRBJ2-2): DGGITQSPKYLFRKEGQNVTLSCEQNLNHDAMYWYRQDPGQGLRLIYYSQIVNDFQKGDIAEGYSVSREKKESFPLTVTSAQKNPTAFYLCASSIQGTNTGELFFGEGSRLTVL.

This clonotype was detected ten times or more. The V gene is TRBV7-9, the J gene TRBJ1-1; D ambiguous. CDR1 SEHNR and CDR2 FQNEAQ come from the germline V gene (reference sequence). The CDR3 extends over 15 amino acids. V was cut by 2 bases and J by 0 bases, with 10 bases left in between. CDR3 region: CASSLFSQMNTEAFF. The CDR3 DNA follows: TGTGCCAGCAGCTTATTCTCCCAGATGAACACTGAAGCTTTCTTT.

The table lists this clonotype with a few counts. The chain links TRBV2 to TRBJ2-5; D is unclear. The CDR3 loop spans 12 amino acids. V gave up 6 bases and J gave up 1 base, with 6 bases separating them. The germline V gene has CDR1 SNHLY and CDR2 FYNNEI. CDR3 sequence (DNA): TGTGCCAGCAGCTATATCCAAGAGACCCAGTACTTC. As protein: CASSYIQETQYF.

Concerning this clonotype: This may be a read error, as it is one base from a much larger clone. The conserved phenylalanine or tryptophan normally closing the CDR3 is absent here, so this likely arose from a read error. The DNA is omitted, as the CDR3 cannot be located on it reliably, and the CDR3 follows TCRdb's listing. The chain carries TRBV21-1 and TRBJ2-1; the D call in the table, TRBD1, was not verified against the DNA. TRBV21-1 is given as a pseudogene. Ends included, the CDR3 has 11 residues. CDR3 residues: CASKSPFPQFS.

Notes on this clonotype: A read error is possible here, since a much larger clone lies one base away. This CDR3 is missing its conserved last phenylalanine or tryptophan, likely due to a read error. The rearrangement links TRBV5-1 to TRBJ2-5; D gene unclear. Germline V lookup: CDR1 SGHRS, CDR2 YFSETQ. CDR3 length equals 14 residues. Between the trimmed V and J ends, which lost 1 base and 2 bases, there was a span of 9 bases. The CDR3 sequence is CASSLYELQETQYS. The CDR3 DNA is TGCGCCAGCAGCTTGTATGAGTTACAAGAGACCCAGTACTCC.

This clonotype has at least ten counts. The chain links TRBV2 to TRBJ1-5; the D gene is possibly TRBD1 (6 bases). The CDR3 is 14 amino acids. V lost 7 bases and J lost 4, with 14 bases in between. Germline loops: CDR1 SNHLY, CDR2 FYNNEI. The CDR3 DNA reads as TGTGCCAGCAACCCTACAGGGAGGAATCAGCCCCAGCATTTT. It encodes CASNPTGRNQPQHF.